This T cell receptor (beta chain) was identified during a study of cytomegalovirus exposure and HLA in healthy donors. Study-level information: The roughly 110 validation repertoires used the same platform as the 650 to 850 first-cohort repertoires (as reported by a later analysis).

V lost 2 bases, J lost 3 bases, and 7 bases stayed unmatched. The length of the CDR3 is 16 residues. Germline V gene lookup returns CDR1 MDHEN and CDR2 SYDVKM. Profiling relied on immunoSEQ multiplex PCR, and the TCRdb table lists in-frame clones only, not all of them. Of just over 80,000 clones listed, roughly 95% are singletons. The sequence came from a woman aged 18-29 years in good health and CMV-seronegative. The sequenced sample consisted of PBMCs. The chain recombines TRBV28 with TRBJ2-5; 9 bases are shared with TRBD1. The CDR3 DNA reads TGTGCCAGCAGTTTACCCGGGACAGGGCAGGAAGAGACCCAGTACTTC. Its translation is CASSLPGTGQEETQYF. The variable domain in full, with the rest retrieved from reference TRBV28 and TRBJ2-5, is DVKVTQSSRYLVKRTGEKVFLECVQDMDHENMFWYRQDPGLGLRLIYFSYDVKMKEKGDIPEGYSVSREKKERFSLILESASTNQTSMYLCASSLPGTGQEETQYFGPGTRLLVL.